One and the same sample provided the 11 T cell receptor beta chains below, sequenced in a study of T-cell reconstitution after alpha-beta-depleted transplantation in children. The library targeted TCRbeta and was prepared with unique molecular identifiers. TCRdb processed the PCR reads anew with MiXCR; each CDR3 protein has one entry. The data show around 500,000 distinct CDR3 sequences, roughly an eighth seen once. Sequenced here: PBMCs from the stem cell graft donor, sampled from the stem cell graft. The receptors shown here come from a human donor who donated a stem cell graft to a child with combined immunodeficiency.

The CDR3: CASSNHHNEQFF. As DNA, the CDR3 is TGTGCCAGCAGCAACCACCACAATGAGCAGTTCTTC. The chain recombines TRBV21-1 with TRBJ2-1. TRBV21-1 is recorded as a pseudogene. This CDR3 spans 12 amino acids.

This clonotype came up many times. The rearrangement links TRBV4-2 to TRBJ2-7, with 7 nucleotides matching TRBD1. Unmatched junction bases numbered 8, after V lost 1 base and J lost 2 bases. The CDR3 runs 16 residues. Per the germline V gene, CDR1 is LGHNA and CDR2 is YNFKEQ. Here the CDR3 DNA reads TGTGCCAGCAGCCAAGGTATAGGGGGCGCAACCTACGAGCAGTACTTC. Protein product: CASSQGIGGATYEQYF.

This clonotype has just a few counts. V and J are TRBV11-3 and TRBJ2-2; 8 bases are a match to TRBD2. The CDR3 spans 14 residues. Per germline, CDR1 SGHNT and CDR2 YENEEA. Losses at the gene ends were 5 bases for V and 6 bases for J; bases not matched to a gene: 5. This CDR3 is CASSRTSIPGELFF. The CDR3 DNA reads TGTGCCAGCAGCCGGACTAGCATCCCCGGGGAGCTGTTTTTT.

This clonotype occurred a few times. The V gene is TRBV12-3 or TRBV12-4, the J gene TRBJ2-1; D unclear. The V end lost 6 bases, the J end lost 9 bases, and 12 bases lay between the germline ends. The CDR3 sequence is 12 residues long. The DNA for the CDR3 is TGTGCCAGCAGCGCCCGGTCTGTTGAGCAGTTCTTC. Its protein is CASSARSVEQFF.

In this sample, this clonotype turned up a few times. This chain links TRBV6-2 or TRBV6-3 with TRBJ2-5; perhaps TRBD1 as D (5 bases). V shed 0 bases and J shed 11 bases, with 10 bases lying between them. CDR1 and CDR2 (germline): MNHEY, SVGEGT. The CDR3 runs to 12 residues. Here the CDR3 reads CASSYSTDQQYF. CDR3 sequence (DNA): TGTGCCAGCAGTTACTCGACAGACCAGCAGTACTTC.

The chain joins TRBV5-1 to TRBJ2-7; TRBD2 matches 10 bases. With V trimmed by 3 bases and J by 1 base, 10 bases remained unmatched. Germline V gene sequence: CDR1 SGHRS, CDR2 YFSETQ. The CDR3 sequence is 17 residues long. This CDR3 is CASSSSGTSAPSYEQYF. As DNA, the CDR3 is TGCGCCAGCAGCTCATCCGGGACTAGCGCACCATCCTACGAGCAGTACTTC.

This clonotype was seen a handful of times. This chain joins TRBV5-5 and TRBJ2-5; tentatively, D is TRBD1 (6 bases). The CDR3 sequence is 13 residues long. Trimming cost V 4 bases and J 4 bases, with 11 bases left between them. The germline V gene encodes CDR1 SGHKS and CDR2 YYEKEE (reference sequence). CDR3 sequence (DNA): TGTGCCAGCAGCGAAGACAGGCGAGAGACCCAGTACTTC. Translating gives CASSEDRRETQYF.

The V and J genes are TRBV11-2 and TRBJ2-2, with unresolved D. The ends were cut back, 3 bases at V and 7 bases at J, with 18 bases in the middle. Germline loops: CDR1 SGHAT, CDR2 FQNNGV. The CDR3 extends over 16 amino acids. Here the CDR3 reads CASSFPSQRVHGELFF. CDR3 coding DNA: TGTGCCAGCAGCTTCCCCTCTCAAAGGGTTCACGGGGAGCTGTTTTTT.

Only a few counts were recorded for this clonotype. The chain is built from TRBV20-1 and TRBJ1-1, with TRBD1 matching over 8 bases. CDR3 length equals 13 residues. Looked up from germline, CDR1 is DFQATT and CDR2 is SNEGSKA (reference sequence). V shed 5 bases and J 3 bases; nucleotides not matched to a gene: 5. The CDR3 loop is CSASGGRDTEAFF. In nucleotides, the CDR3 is TGCAGTGCTTCAGGGGGCAGGGACACTGAAGCTTTCTTT.

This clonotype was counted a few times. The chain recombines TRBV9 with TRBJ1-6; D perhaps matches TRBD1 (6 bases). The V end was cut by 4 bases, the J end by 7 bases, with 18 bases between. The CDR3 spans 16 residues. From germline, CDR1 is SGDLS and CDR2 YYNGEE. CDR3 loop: CASSPRGQGENSPLHF. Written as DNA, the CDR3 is TGTGCCAGCAGCCCCCGGGGGCAGGGAGAAAATTCACCCCTCCACTTT.

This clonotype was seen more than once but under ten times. The CDR3 loop reads CASSALGGRRLSGELFF. CDR3 bases: TGCGCCAGCAGCGCCCTCGGGGGGCGAAGGTTGTCCGGGGAGCTGTTTTTT. The chain carries TRBV5-1 and TRBJ2-2; maybe TRBD2 (7 bases). Germline CDR1 is SGHRS and CDR2 is YFSETQ. Trimming took 4 bases from V and 6 from J, leaving 22 bases between them. This CDR3 comprises 17 residues.